These 31 T cell receptor beta chains share one sample of origin, sequenced in a study of neurological immune-mediated disorders. TCRdb redid the calling of the 5' RACE reads with MiXCR, one entry per CDR3 protein. The sample records more than 50,000 distinct CDR3 sequences, 3.5% to 5% being singletons. Sequenced: PBMCs. Source of these receptors: a young man with multiple sclerosis.

This clonotype was picked up a small number of times. The chain employs TRBV7-2 and TRBJ1-2; a possible D gene is TRBD1 (6 bases). Trimming left V 3 bases short and J 2 bases short, with 7 bases between. CDR3 length equals 13 residues. The V gene's germline CDR1 is SGHTA and CDR2 FQGNSA. CDR3 nucleotide sequence: TGTGCCAGCAGCTTCGGACAGAACTATGGCTACACCTTC. Residues: CASSFGQNYGYTF. Full variable domain (outside the CDR3, taken from reference TRBV7-2 and TRBJ1-2): GAGVSQSPSNKVTEKGKDVELRCDPISGHTALYWYRQSLGQGLEFLIYFQGNSAPDKSGLPSDRFSAERTGGSVSTLTIQRTQQEDSAVYLCASSFGQNYGYTFGSGTRLTVV.

The table lists this clonotype with many counts. This chain links TRBV24-1 with TRBJ2-1; the D is unclear. This CDR3 has 13 residues. Deletions cut 2 bases from V and 9 bases from J, with 10 bases between. CDR1 and CDR2 from the germline V gene are KGHDR and SFDVKD. The CDR3 DNA sequence: TGTGCCACCAGTGATTATTTGGCGCGTGAGCAGTTCTTC. Its protein is CATSDYLAREQFF.

This clonotype was seen a few times. The chain joins TRBV15 to TRBJ2-5, with TRBD2 identical over 7 bases. Germline CDR1 and CDR2: LNHNV and YYDKDF (reference sequence). The CDR3 length is 15 residues. J gave up 3 bases and V 0 bases, and 4 bases lay outside the gene matches. The CDR3 region has the DNA TGTGCCACCAGCAGAGACCCCGGGGGGAAAGAGACCCAGTACTTC. Residues: CATSRDPGGKETQYF.

This clonotype occurred many times. The genes are TRBV5-1 and TRBJ2-6, with a tentative D call TRBD1 (6 bases). The CDR3 totals 15 residues. Germline loops: CDR1 SGHRS, CDR2 YFSETQ. V was shortened by 0 bases and J by 6 bases, with 10 bases between the two germline ends. The CDR3 nucleotides are TGCGCCAGCAGCTTGGTACAGGGTGCGGCCAACGTCCTGACTTTC. It translates to CASSLVQGAANVLTF.

This clonotype was seen at least ten times. The chain recombines TRBV11-2 with TRBJ2-3; D gene uncertain. Looked up from germline, CDR1 is SGHAT and CDR2 is FQNNGV. This CDR3 has 14 amino acids. Trimming removed 1 base at V and 4 bases at J, with 9 bases between. As DNA, the CDR3 is TGTGCCAGCAGCTTAGGCGGCTTGGCAGATACGCAGTATTTT. Protein sequence: CASSLGGLADTQYF.

The table lists this clonotype with many counts. Here the CDR3 DNA reads TGCAGTGCTAGAGATCTGATCAAAGGTGGCGGGGGGGCTGGAGATACGCAGTATTTT. Protein sequence: CSARDLIKGGGGAGDTQYF. The genes are TRBV20-1 and TRBJ2-3; 9 bases line up with TRBD2. J was trimmed by 5 bases and V by 0 bases; bases with no gene match: 18. The V gene's germline CDR1 is DFQATT and CDR2 SNEGSKA (reference sequence). CDR3 size: 19 residues.

This clonotype was counted at least ten times. The chain is built from TRBV7-9 and TRBJ2-3; D uncertain. The CDR3 has 12 residues. V was clipped by 5 bases and J by 4 bases, with 7 bases between them. CDR1 is SEHNR and CDR2 is FQNEAQ in the germline V gene (reference sequence). The CDR3 protein is CASSPRPDTQYF. Here the CDR3 DNA reads TGTGCCAGCAGCCCTCGCCCAGATACGCAGTATTTT.

This clonotype was seen at least ten times. V usage is TRBV12-3 or TRBV12-4 and J usage is TRBJ1-2; no clear D gene. The V end lost 2 bases, the J end lost 8 bases, and 12 bases lay between the germline ends. The CDR3 spans 13 residues. This chain's CDR3 is CASSLYSAGGYTF. The CDR3 DNA sequence: TGTGCCAGCAGTTTATATTCGGCGGGAGGCTACACCTTC.

The sample holds many counts of this clonotype. The chain has TRBV24-1 and TRBJ2-2; tentative D call: TRBD1 (6 bases). The CDR3 runs 14 residues. Trimming took off 2 bases at V and 5 bases at J, with 8 bases between the two ends. CDR1 and CDR2 (germline): KGHDR, SFDVKD. The CDR3 DNA follows: TGTGCCACCAGTGATTCGACAGGAACCGGGGAGCTGTTTTTT. Amino acid sequence: CATSDSTGTGELFF.

This clonotype was seen at least ten times. The chain uses TRBV20-1 and TRBJ2-7, with 9 bases matching TRBD1. V was pared by 3 bases and J by 2 bases, with 8 bases of the junction left unmatched. Germline values: CDR1 DFQATT, CDR2 SNEGSKA (reference sequence). This CDR3 has 15 residues. CDR3 protein: CSARNPGTGTYEQYF. In DNA form, the CDR3 reads TGCAGTGCTAGGAACCCCGGGACAGGGACCTACGAGCAGTACTTC.

This clonotype occurred many times. The chain uses TRBV6-1 and TRBJ2-4; 7 nucleotides agree with TRBD1. The germline V gene has CDR1 MNHNS and CDR2 SASEGT. The CDR3 contains 15 residues. V was pared by 6 bases and J by 2 bases, with 7 bases of the junction left unmatched. CDR3 in amino acids: CASRLDRATKNIQYF. CDR3 bases: TGTGCCAGCAGGCTAGACAGGGCCACCAAAAACATTCAGTACTTC.

The sample holds many counts of this clonotype. This sequence joins TRBV5-1 and TRBJ1-6; D might be TRBD1 (6 bases). The CDR3 covers 14 residues. CDR1 is SGHRS, CDR2 YFSETQ, per germline. Trimming cost V 4 bases and J 9 bases, with 14 bases left between them. The CDR3 DNA is TGCGCCAGCAGCCTGGTGGGCAGGGGTTCACCCCTCCACTTT. Its protein product is CASSLVGRGSPLHF.

At least ten counts were recorded for this clonotype. The rearrangement joins TRBV4-1 to TRBJ2-2; 8 bases fit TRBD2. CDR3 length equals 15 residues. V was pared by 5 bases and J by 4 bases, with 6 bases of the junction left unmatched. Germline values: CDR1 MGHRA, CDR2 YSYEKL. CDR3 residues: CASSTLAGPTGELFF. DNA for the CDR3: TGCGCCAGCAGCACGTTAGCGGGACCCACCGGGGAGCTGTTTTTT.

In its sample, this clonotype was seen many times. The J gene is TRBJ2-4, the V gene TRBV5-6; 7 bases align to TRBD1. The length of the CDR3 is 16 residues. In germline, CDR1 is SGHDT, CDR2 YYEEEE. Losses at the gene ends were 4 bases for V and 6 bases for J; bases not matched to a gene: 13. In DNA, the CDR3 is TGTGCCAGCAGCCTGGGGCCCACAGGGGATGGAAACATTCAGTACTTC. Its protein is CASSLGPTGDGNIQYF.

This clonotype was picked up a small number of times. The rearrangement links TRBV6-5 to TRBJ1-5; no firm D call. This CDR3 has 12 amino acids. CDR1 and CDR2 from the germline V gene are MNHEY and SVGAGI. Trimming left V 6 bases short and J 4 bases short, with 7 bases between. The CDR3 nucleotides read TGTGCCAGCAGCACCGGAAATCAGCCCCAGCATTTT. Translated: CASSTGNQPQHF.

This clonotype was counted at least ten times. This chain connects TRBV5-6 to TRBJ2-1; D is possibly TRBD1 or TRBD2 (6 bases each). V lost 2 bases and J lost 7, with 28 bases in between. The germline V gene has CDR1 SGHDT and CDR2 YYEEEE. The CDR3 length is 19 residues. The CDR3 region has the DNA TGTGCCAGCAGCTTTTGGGGGGCAAACGATGTTTTCCTCGGGAATGAGCAGTTCTTC. Translation gives CASSFWGANDVFLGNEQFF.

This clonotype was detected many times. The chain has TRBV6-5 and TRBJ1-2; D unresolved. Looked up from germline, CDR1 is MNHEY and CDR2 is SVGAGI. CDR3 length: 15 residues. V dropped 4 bases and J dropped 3 bases, with 15 bases sitting between them. The CDR3: CASSFGRPLHYGYTF. The CDR3 coding sequence is TGTGCCAGCAGTTTCGGCCGCCCACTACACTATGGCTACACCTTC.

This clonotype was counted ten times or more. CDR3 nucleotide sequence: TGTGCCAGCAGCCTCAAACTATCGGACAGTTTTAATGAAAAACTGTTTTTT. Its protein is CASSLKLSDSFNEKLFF. The chain uses TRBV7-9 and TRBJ1-4; D possibly corresponds to TRBD1 (6 bases). The CDR3 loop spans 17 amino acids. Germline V gene sequence: CDR1 SEHNR, CDR2 FQNEAQ (reference sequence). Deletions cut 5 bases from V and 4 bases from J, with 20 bases between.

Details on this clonotype: Possible read error: a much larger clone is one base away. This chain joins TRBV5-1 and TRBJ2-3; D unresolved. This CDR3 spans 11 amino acids. Germline-derived CDR1 and CDR2 are SGHRS and YFSETQ. V was shortened by 7 bases and J by 2 bases, with 5 bases between the two germline ends. The CDR3 loop is CASGDTDTQYF. As DNA, the CDR3 is TGCGCCAGCGGTGACACAGATACGCAGTATTTT.

This clonotype was seen many times. The rearrangement joins TRBV10-3 to TRBJ1-3; D is uncertain. This CDR3 has 11 amino acids. Germline CDR1 and CDR2: ENHRY and SYGVKD. The germline V and J ends were trimmed by 11 bases and 2 bases, with 7 bases remaining between them. The CDR3 DNA sequence: TGTGCCGTCGCGACTGGAAACACCATATATTTT. Its translation is CAVATGNTIYF.

V is TRBV7-2 and J is TRBJ2-7; 14 bases are a match to TRBD2. There are 18 residues in the CDR3. Unmatched junction bases numbered 13, after V lost 5 bases and J lost 4 bases. Germline CDR1 and CDR2: SGHTA and FQGNSA. CDR3 nucleotide sequence: TGTGCCAGCAGCACACGGACTAGCGGGGGGCAAGTCCTTTACGAGCAGTACTTC. This sequence encodes CASSTRTSGGQVLYEQYF.

This clonotype was observed a few times. The rearrangement links TRBV7-9 to TRBJ2-7, with D unclear. This CDR3 contains 13 residues. V was clipped by 5 bases and J by 4 bases, with 12 bases between them. Germline CDR1 and CDR2: SEHNR and FQNEAQ (reference sequence). The CDR3 nucleotides are TGTGCCAGCAGCCCTCTTATGAGTTACGAGCAGTACTTC. This codes for CASSPLMSYEQYF.

This clonotype was detected many times. V usage is TRBV20-1 and J usage is TRBJ2-7, with D perhaps assigned TRBD1 or TRBD2 (6 bases each). V was cut by 0 bases and J by 4 bases, with 16 bases left in between. Germline lookup yields CDR1 DFQATT and CDR2 SNEGSKA (reference sequence). This CDR3 has 15 amino acids. CDR3 coding DNA: TGCAGTGCTAGAGATTTTGGAGGGGGTGGGTACGAGCAGTACTTC. This translates into CSARDFGGGGYEQYF.

This sequence joins TRBV11-2 and TRBJ2-4; the match to TRBD2 covers 9 bases. With 1 base clipped from V and 3 bases from J, the junction kept 7 bases outside the gene matches. CDR3 length: 17 residues. Germline V gene sequence: CDR1 SGHAT, CDR2 FQNNGV. CDR3 amino acids: CASSLVPSGVVKNIQYF. The CDR3 bases are TGTGCCAGCAGCTTAGTCCCTAGCGGGGTGGTCAAAAACATTCAGTACTTC.

This clonotype was counted many times. The J gene is TRBJ2-7, the V gene TRBV20-1; a weak D match, TRBD2 (6 bases). V lost 3 bases, J lost 1 base, and 13 bases lay in between. This CDR3 region has 14 residues. Germline CDR1 is DFQATT and CDR2 is SNEGSKA (reference sequence). CDR3 bases: TGCAGTGCTAGGTCGGGAGCCGGTTCCTACGAGCAGTACTTC. Residues: CSARSGAGSYEQYF.

This clonotype was found many times. The V call is TRBV12-3 or TRBV12-4, the J call TRBJ1-2; TRBD1 might be the D (5 bases). V was trimmed by 6 bases and J by 7 bases, leaving 12 bases between them. The CDR3 length is 12 residues. The CDR3 DNA follows: TGTGCCAGCAGCGACAGATACGCTGGCTACACCTTC. Encoded protein: CASSDRYAGYTF.

This clonotype was picked up many times. The chain uses TRBV7-2 and TRBJ2-5; D gene unclear. The CDR3 covers 12 residues. Trimming shortened V by 1 base and J by 5 bases, and 5 bases separated the two germline ends. CDR1 is SGHTA and CDR2 is FQGNSA in the germline V gene. The CDR3 region has the DNA TGTGCCAGCAGCTTAGTAAAGGAGACCCAGTACTTC. As protein: CASSLVKETQYF.

Many counts were recorded for this clonotype. The rearrangement uses TRBV20-1 and TRBJ2-1, with 10 bases aligning to TRBD2. CDR3 length: 14 amino acids. The junction had 5 bases not matched to a gene; V was cut back by 3 bases and J by 6 bases. Germline CDR1 is DFQATT and CDR2 is SNEGSKA (reference sequence). The CDR3 is CSARPAGGSNEQFF. The CDR3 coding sequence is TGCAGTGCTAGGCCAGCGGGGGGGTCCAATGAGCAGTTCTTC.

In this sample, this clonotype turned up many times. The genes are TRBV6-5 and TRBJ2-2, with D possibly being TRBD2 (6 bases). V was clipped by 2 bases and J by 6 bases, with 10 bases between them. Germline CDR1 MNHEY, CDR2 SVGAGI. The CDR3 loop spans 14 amino acids. The CDR3 DNA sequence: TGTGCCAGCAGTTACACGACTAGACCCGGGGAGCTGTTTTTT. Amino acid sequence: CASSYTTRPGELFF.

This clonotype was seen ten or more times. The chain recombines TRBV24-1 with TRBJ2-1, with D tentatively TRBD2 (7 bases). CDR1 and CDR2 (germline): KGHDR, SFDVKD. CDR3 length: 13 amino acids. Deletions cut 6 bases from V and 6 bases from J, with 11 bases between. CDR3 sequence: CATSNREGNEQFF. DNA for the CDR3: TGTGCCACCAGTAACAGGGAGGGCAATGAGCAGTTCTTC.

This clonotype was seen ten or more times. The chain has TRBV3-1 and TRBJ2-5; D possibly corresponds to TRBD2 (6 bases). The ends were cut back, 1 base at V and 4 bases at J, with 13 bases in the middle. Germline-derived CDR1 and CDR2 are LGHDT and YNNKEL (reference sequence). The length of the CDR3 is 15 residues. CDR3 bases: TGTGCCAGCAGCCAAGGCCCCAGGGAGGTAGAGACCCAGTACTTC. Its protein product is CASSQGPREVETQYF.